There are many counts of the clone carrying this TCR beta chain. The target antigen is unknown. This specimen belongs to a study of neurological immune-mediated disorders. Study-wide results and limits: The absence of any CDR3 amino acid sequence shared by expanded clones across subjects suggests that repertoires were private in all groups.

This CDR3 has 15 residues. After removal of 2 bases from V and 1 base from J, the junction contained 4 bases not matched to a gene. Germline CDR1 is KGHSY and CDR2 is FQNENV. PBMCs stored at -80 C, 2 million in total, were the source of the unsorted libraries. MiXCR, run by TCRdb on the 5' RACE reads, gives a single entry per CDR3 protein. The sample contains approximately 29,000 distinct CDR3 sequences, 9% to 15% of which appear only once. The specimen sequenced was PBMCs. The rearrangement links TRBV16 to TRBJ1-1; TRBD1 agrees at 7 bases. The sequence was obtained from a man between 60 and 75 years old in good health. The CDR3 DNA sequence: TGTGCCAGCAGCCAACGACAGGGCGGGAACACTGAAGCTTTCTTT. It translates to CASSQRQGGNTEAFF.